This T cell receptor (beta chain) emerged from a study of CD8+CD57+ T cells in acquired aplastic anemia. CD8+CD57+ cell expansion had been shown by flow cytometry in patients chosen for sequencing. Investigators profiled TCR beta VDJ and CDR3 from genomic DNA template. In TCRdb, the reads were re-called with MiXCR into one record per CDR3 protein. The table has hundreds of thousands of distinct CDR3 sequences, 56% seen once; the top ten hold 1% to 1.5%. Trimming removed 5 bases from V and 1 base from J, with 13 bases in between. CDR1 is SEHNR, CDR2 FQNEAQ, per germline (reference sequence). The CDR3 runs to 15 residues.

This sequence was found in a human donor with aplastic anemia. Sequencing was done on a sample of sorted CD4+, CD8+, or CD8+CD57+ T cells (not recorded which) from PBMCs. The V and J genes are TRBV7-9 and TRBJ2-3; no clear D gene. The CDR3 region has the DNA TGTGCCAGCAGCCCAACCACCGGCCGCACAGATACGCAGTATTTT. Its translation: CASSPTTGRTDTQYF.